This TCR beta chain was found in a study of cytomegalovirus exposure and HLA in healthy donors. As concerns this clone: Its matching antigen is unknown.

PCR amplification relied on 60 Vbeta primers (plus 13 Jbeta primers). The assay was immunoSEQ multiplex PCR, and TCRdb's table has in-frame clones only and misses some. In the table there are over 150,000 clones, 70% to 85% of which are singletons. The CDR3 consists of 17 residues. V lost 5 bases and J lost 0; bases outside the gene matches: 8. CDR1 is SGHVS, CDR2 FNYEAQ, per germline. Study-level findings and limits: With further analysis later on, most CMV-associated TCR beta chains appeared HLA-restricted.

Material for sequencing was PBMCs. This chain uses TRBV7-6 with TRBJ1-3; TRBD1 agrees at 9 bases. The TCR was taken from a woman in her fifties or sixties in good health and CMV-seropositive. The CDR3 nucleotides read TGTGCCAGCAGCAATCGACAGGGGGTTAGCTCTGGAAACACCATATATTTT. It codes for CASSNRQGVSSGNTIYF.